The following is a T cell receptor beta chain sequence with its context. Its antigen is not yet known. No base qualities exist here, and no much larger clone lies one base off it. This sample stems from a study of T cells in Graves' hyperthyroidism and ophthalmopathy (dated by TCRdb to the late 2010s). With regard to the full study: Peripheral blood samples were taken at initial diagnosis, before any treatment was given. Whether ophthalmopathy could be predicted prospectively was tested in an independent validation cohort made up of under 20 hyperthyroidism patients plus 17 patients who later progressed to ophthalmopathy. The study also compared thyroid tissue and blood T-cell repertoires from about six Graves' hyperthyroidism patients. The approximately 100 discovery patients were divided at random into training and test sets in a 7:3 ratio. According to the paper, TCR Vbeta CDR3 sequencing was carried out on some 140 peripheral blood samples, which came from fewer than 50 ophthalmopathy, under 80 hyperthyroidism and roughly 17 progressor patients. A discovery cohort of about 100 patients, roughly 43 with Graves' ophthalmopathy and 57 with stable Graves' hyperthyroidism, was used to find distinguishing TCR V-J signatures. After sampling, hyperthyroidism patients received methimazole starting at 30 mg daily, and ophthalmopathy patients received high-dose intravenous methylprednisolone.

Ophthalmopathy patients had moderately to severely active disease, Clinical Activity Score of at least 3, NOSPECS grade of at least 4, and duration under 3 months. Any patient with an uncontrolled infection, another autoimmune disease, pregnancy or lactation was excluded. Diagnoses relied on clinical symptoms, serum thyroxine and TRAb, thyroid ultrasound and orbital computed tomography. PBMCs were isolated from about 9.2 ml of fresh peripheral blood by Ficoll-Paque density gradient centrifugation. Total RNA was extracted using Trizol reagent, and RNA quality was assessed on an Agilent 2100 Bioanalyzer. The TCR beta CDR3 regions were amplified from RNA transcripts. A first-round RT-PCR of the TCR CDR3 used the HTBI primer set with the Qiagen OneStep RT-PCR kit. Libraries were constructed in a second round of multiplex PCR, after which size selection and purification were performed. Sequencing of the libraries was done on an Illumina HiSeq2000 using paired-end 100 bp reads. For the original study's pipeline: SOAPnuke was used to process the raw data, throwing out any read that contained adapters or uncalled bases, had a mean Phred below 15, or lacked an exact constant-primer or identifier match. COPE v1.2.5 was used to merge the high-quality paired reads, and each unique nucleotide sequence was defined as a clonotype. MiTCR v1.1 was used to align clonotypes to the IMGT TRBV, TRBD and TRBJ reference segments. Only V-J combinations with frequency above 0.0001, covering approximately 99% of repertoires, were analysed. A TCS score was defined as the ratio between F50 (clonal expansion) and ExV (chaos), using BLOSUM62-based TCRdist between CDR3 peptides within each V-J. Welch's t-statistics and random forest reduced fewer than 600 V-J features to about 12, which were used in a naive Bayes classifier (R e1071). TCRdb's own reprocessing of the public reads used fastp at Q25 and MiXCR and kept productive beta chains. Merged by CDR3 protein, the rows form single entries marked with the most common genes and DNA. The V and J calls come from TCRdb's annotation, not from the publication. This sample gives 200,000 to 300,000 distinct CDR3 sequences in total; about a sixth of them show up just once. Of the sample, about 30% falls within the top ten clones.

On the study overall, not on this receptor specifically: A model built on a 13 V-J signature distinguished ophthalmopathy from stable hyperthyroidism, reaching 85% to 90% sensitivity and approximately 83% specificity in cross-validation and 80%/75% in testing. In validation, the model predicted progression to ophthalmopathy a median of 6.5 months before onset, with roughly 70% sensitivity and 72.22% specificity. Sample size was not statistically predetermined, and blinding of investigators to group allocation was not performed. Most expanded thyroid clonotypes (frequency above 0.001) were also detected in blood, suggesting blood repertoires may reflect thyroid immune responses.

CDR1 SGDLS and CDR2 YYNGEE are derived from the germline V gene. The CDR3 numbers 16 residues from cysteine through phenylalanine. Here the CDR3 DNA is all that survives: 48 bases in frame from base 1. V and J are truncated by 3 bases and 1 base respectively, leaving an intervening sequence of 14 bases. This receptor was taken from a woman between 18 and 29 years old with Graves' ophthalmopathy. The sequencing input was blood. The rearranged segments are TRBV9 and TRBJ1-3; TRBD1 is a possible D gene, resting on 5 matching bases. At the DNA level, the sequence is TGTGCCAGCAGCGAGGGAGGGACGGCGTCTGGAAACACCATATATTTT. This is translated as CASSEGGTASGNTIYF.